This TCR beta chain comes out of a study of T cell changes during pregnancy in multiple sclerosis. This CDR3 region has 14 residues. Germline V gene sequence: CDR1 SGHRS, CDR2 YFSETQ. Germline trimming cut 2 bases from V and 3 bases from J; bases unmatched to any gene: 1. Generated by immunoSEQ multiplex PCR, the TCRdb table keeps only in-frame clones and is missing some. Counted here are some 100,000 clones, more than 90% occurring once; the ten biggest clones make up around 1.2%. The receptor's source is a female donor with multiple sclerosis, enrolled in a pregnancy study. This chain connects TRBV5-1 to TRBJ2-3; the match to TRBD1 covers 9 bases. Sequencing used peripheral blood, obtained in the second trimester of pregnancy. DNA for the CDR3: TGCGCCAGCAGCTTACAGGGGGCGACAGATACGCAGTATTTT. Translating gives CASSLQGATDTQYF.